What follows is one TCR beta chain and its context. How the authors handled the data: Scientists estimated how many nucleated cells there were by amplifying reference gene primers. Produced via immunoSEQ multiplex PCR; TCRdb's table is partial and in-frame only. V, J and clone size derive from that table, while D and trimming were established from the DNA sequence. The repertoire consists of 190,000 or so clones, with around 85% occurring once and the leading ten covering under 20%. V was clipped by 2 bases and J by 9 bases; unmatched bases: 16. The germline CDR1 and CDR2 sequences are SEHNR and FQNEAQ (reference sequence). This CDR3 has 17 residues. The data stem from a study of blood T cell repertoires in COVID-19. Study background: PBMCs, B-cell-depleted T cells, or T cells provided the cDNA or gDNA that made up the material.

Participant-reported clinical history was the basis for cohort assignment. Two consecutive negative NP/OP PCR tests, clearance, or resolved symptoms defined Cohort 3 recovery. Sequences were obtained from PBMCs or T cells enriched from blood (not recorded which). This clonotype was sampled from a man aged 40-49 years who had recovered from COVID-19. The chain links TRBV7-9 to TRBJ2-1, with 7 bases aligning to TRBD2. The CDR3 sequence: CASSLQLRLAGQGEQFF. In DNA form, the CDR3 reads TGTGCCAGCAGCTTACAACTTAGACTAGCTGGGCAGGGTGAGCAGTTCTTC.